This T cell receptor (beta chain) originates from a study of blood T cells in healthy people across ages. For the second PCR, which ran for about 6 to 11 cycles, a sample-barcoded 5' primer and a J-beta primer mix were used. TCRdb itself ran the 5' RACE reads through MiXCR, one entry per CDR3 protein. Altogether fewer than 800,000 distinct CDR3 sequences are present, approximately 29% being singletons, with the ten largest covering roughly 14%. This CDR3 comprises 11 residues. V was shortened by 6 bases and J by 5 bases, with 8 bases between the two germline ends. Germline CDR1 DFQATT, CDR2 SNEGSKA (reference sequence).

Material: blood. This sequence originates from a woman aged 80 or older in good health. The rearrangement joins TRBV20-1 to TRBJ2-1; no reliable D call. CDR3 bases: TGCAGTGCGTCAAAGAACAATGAGCAGTTCTTC. Its translation is CSASKNNEQFF.